What follows are 15 T cell receptor beta chains derived from one specimen sequenced in a study of cytomegalovirus exposure and HLA in healthy donors (dated by TCRdb to about 2017). Library preparation employed the immunoSEQ multiplex PCR assay. The multiplex PCR relied on a mix of 60 forward primers for TCR Vbeta segments and 13 reverse primers for TCR Jbeta segments. TCRdb obtained this table from immuneACCESS and retained in-frame rearrangements with V and J assigned. These tables miss some clones; where compared with another copy, unresolved V genes account for less than half of the shortfall, and the remainder is unexplained. The sample table shows roughly 100,000 clones, and more than 60% are seen once. Jointly, the top ten make up 2% to 2.5% of the sample. The sample was PBMCs. Every receptor here comes from a man aged 30 to 45 in good health and CMV-seronegative.

There are a few counts of this clone. The rearrangement links TRBV9 to TRBJ2-3, with TRBD2 as a possible D gene (5 bases). This CDR3 comprises 14 residues. V was trimmed by 6 bases and J by 6 bases, leaving 17 bases between them. Germline CDR1 is SGDLS and CDR2 is YYNGEE. The CDR3: CASTPNPIADTQYF. The CDR3 coding sequence is TGTGCCAGCACCCCCAATCCCATAGCGGATACGCAGTATTTT.

This clone was observed a few times. The rearrangement links TRBV6-6 to TRBJ1-5; D call uncertain. Looked up from germline, CDR1 is MNHNY and CDR2 is SVGAGI (reference sequence). V was trimmed by 0 bases and J by 6 bases, leaving 12 bases between them. This CDR3 is built from 15 residues. CDR3: CASSYSGGDGQPQHF. For the CDR3, the DNA is TGTGCCAGCAGTTACTCTGGCGGGGATGGTCAGCCCCAGCATTTT.

This clone came up a few times. The chain has TRBV5-4 and TRBJ2-5; 7 nucleotides match TRBD2. The CDR3 has 15 amino acids. The V gene's germline CDR1 is SGHNT and CDR2 YYREEE (reference sequence). Trimming took 4 bases from V and 2 from J; bases not matched to a gene: 8. The CDR3 is CASSVSSGVQETQYF. The CDR3 coding sequence is TGTGCCAGCAGCGTCTCCAGCGGGGTTCAAGAGACCCAGTACTTC.

V and J are TRBV7-2 and TRBJ1-2, with D uncertain. The V end lost 5 bases, the J end lost 8 bases, and 21 bases lay between the germline ends. The CDR3 runs 15 residues. In germline, CDR1 is SGHTA, CDR2 FQGNSA. The CDR3 coding sequence is TGTGCCAGCAGCACCACATCTACCGGGTATGAAGGCTACACCTTC. Translating gives CASSTTSTGYEGYTF. The whole variable domain, filled in from reference TRBV7-2 and TRBJ1-2, reads GAGVSQSPSNKVTEKGKDVELRCDPISGHTALYWYRQSLGQGLEFLIYFQGNSAPDKSGLPSDRFSAERTGGSVSTLTIQRTQQEDSAVYLCASSTTSTGYEGYTFGSGTRLTVV.

The chain carries TRBV4-3 and TRBJ1-2; a possible D gene is TRBD1 (5 bases). V lost 1 base and J 0 bases, leaving 6 bases between the germline ends. The V gene's germline CDR1 is LGHNA and CDR2 YSLEER. The CDR3 runs 14 residues. The CDR3 bases are TGCGCCAGCAGCCAAGGGACAACTAACTATGGCTACACCTTC. Its translation is CASSQGTTNYGYTF.

The rearrangement links TRBV28 to TRBJ2-3; D call uncertain. Germline V lookup: CDR1 MDHEN, CDR2 SYDVKM. The CDR3 loop spans 12 amino acids. Between the trimmed V and J ends, which lost 9 bases and 2 bases, there was a span of 9 bases. DNA of the CDR3: TGTGCCAGTGCGGCCCTCACAGATACGCAGTATTTT. Translating gives CASAALTDTQYF. The complete variable domain, with remaining parts taken from reference TRBV28 and TRBJ2-3, reads DVKVTQSSRYLVKRTGEKVFLECVQDMDHENMFWYRQDPGLGLRLIYFSYDVKMKEKGDIPEGYSVSREKKERFSLILESASTNQTSMYLCASAALTDTQYFGPGTRLTVL.

The chain is built from TRBV6-6 and TRBJ2-2, with TRBD1 matching over 7 bases. Trimming removed 7 bases from V and 3 bases from J; junction bases left unmatched: 8. Per germline, CDR1 MNHNY and CDR2 SVGAGI (reference sequence). CDR3 length: 15 amino acids. DNA for the CDR3: TGTGCCAGCAACCCGGGACAGCCATACACCGGGGAGCTGTTTTTT. It is translated as CASNPGQPYTGELFF.

This chain connects TRBV14 to TRBJ1-1; D may be TRBD1 (6 bases). The germline V gene has CDR1 SGHDN and CDR2 FVKESK. Between the trimmed V and J ends, which lost 0 bases and 6 bases, there was a span of 11 bases. CDR3 size: 14 residues. The CDR3 nucleotides are TGTGCCAGCAGCCAAGAATCAGGGGTGGCTGAAGCTTTCTTT. It yields the protein CASSQESGVAEAFF.

The chain is built from TRBV5-1 and TRBJ2-5; the match to TRBD2 covers 11 bases. CDR1 SGHRS and CDR2 YFSETQ come from the germline V gene. Germline trimming cut 0 bases from V and 4 bases from J; bases unmatched to any gene: 5. The CDR3 contains 16 residues. CDR3 DNA: TGCGCCAGCAGCTTGGGACTAGCGGGGACTGGAGAGACCCAGTACTTC. Its protein product is CASSLGLAGTGETQYF.

This sequence joins TRBV15 and TRBJ2-1; the match to TRBD2 covers 7 bases. The CDR3 has 14 residues. The ends lost 1 base at V and 15 bases at J; junction bases unmatched: 12. Germline V gives CDR1 LNHNV, CDR2 YYDKDF (reference sequence). In DNA form, the CDR3 reads TGTGCCACCAGCAGAGTTGAGGGAGGGCCAGCTGTGTTCTTC. Its translation is CATSRVEGGPAVFF.

This chain uses TRBV30 with TRBJ2-1; D gene uncertain. This CDR3 comprises 10 residues. V lost 4 bases and J 6 bases, leaving 4 bases between the germline ends. Per germline, CDR1 GTSNPN and CDR2 SVGIG (reference sequence). In DNA, the CDR3 is TGTGCCTGGACAGGCAATGAGCAGTTCTTC. Its translation: CAWTGNEQFF.

The rearrangement uses TRBV29-1 and TRBJ2-6; D is unclear. The CDR3 loop spans 13 amino acids. CDR1 is SQVTM, CDR2 ANQGSEA, per germline. V was cut by 5 bases and J by 4 bases, with 9 bases left in between. The CDR3: CSVSVSGANVLTF. DNA of the CDR3: TGCAGCGTTTCCGTCTCGGGGGCCAACGTCCTGACTTTC.

In nucleotides, the CDR3 is TGTGCCAGCAGCTTATCCGCAGGGGCGGACATTCAGTACTTC. Its protein product is CASSLSAGADIQYF. This sequence joins TRBV11-2 and TRBJ2-4; D is perhaps TRBD1 (6 bases). From germline, CDR1 is SGHAT and CDR2 FQNNGV. The CDR3 has 14 amino acids. Trimming took 2 bases from V and 8 from J, leaving 13 bases between them.

V is TRBV25-1 and J is TRBJ2-7, with a tentative D call TRBD2 (5 bases). Germline values: CDR1 MGHDK, CDR2 SYGVNS. V was clipped by 6 bases and J by 2 bases, with 11 bases between them. There are 13 residues in the CDR3. As DNA, the CDR3 is TGTGCCAGCAGAGACTATTCTACCTACGAGCAGTACTTC. As protein: CASRDYSTYEQYF.

The rearrangement uses TRBV19 and TRBJ2-7; D unclear. There are 12 residues in the CDR3. Germline values: CDR1 LNHDA, CDR2 SQIVND (reference sequence). Trimming cost V 5 bases and J 0 bases, with 5 bases left between them. The CDR3 sequence is CASSSSSYEQYF. The CDR3 nucleotides are TGTGCCAGTAGTTCCAGCTCCTACGAGCAGTACTTC.